The next 32 T cell receptor beta chains were all read from a single sample in a study of human T cells and chemical hapten exposure. The time point here: pre-sensitization, week 0. Treatment described: therapeutic diphenylcyclopropenone sensitization with weekly scalp DPC. TCRdb passed the RACE reads through MiXCR, listing each CDR3 protein once. Of about 120,000 distinct CDR3 sequences detected, around an eighth appear once; the ten largest clones hold around 3%. The sample consisted of whole blood, taken in connection with sensitization to the hapten diphenylcyclopropenone (DPC). These receptors all come from a woman younger than 35 with alopecia areata. Some clones in this sample may be carry-over from other donors' samples.

This clonotype was found a few times. The chain has TRBV7-8 and TRBJ2-7, with 7 bases lining up with TRBD1. The CDR3 runs to 14 residues. With V trimmed by 5 bases and J by 5 bases, 9 bases remained unmatched. Germline V gene lookup returns CDR1 SGHVS and CDR2 FQNEAQ. The DNA of the CDR3 is TGTGCCAGCAGCCGACAGGGCCCAATGAACGAGCAGTACTTC. It codes for CASSRQGPMNEQYF.

V usage is TRBV10-3 and J usage is TRBJ1-5; 8 nucleotides line up with TRBD1. The CDR3 has 14 residues. Germline CDR1 reads ENHRY; CDR2 reads SYGVKD. The ends lost 3 bases at V and 7 bases at J; junction bases unmatched: 5. The CDR3, as DNA: TGTGCCATCAGTGAAGACAGGGGCTGGCAGCCCCAGCATTTT. Protein: CAISEDRGWQPQHF.

The genes are TRBV7-7 and TRBJ2-3; TRBD2 agrees at 7 bases. Germline lookup yields CDR1 SSHAT and CDR2 FNYEAQ (reference sequence). There are 16 residues in the CDR3. The V segment lost 5 bases and the J segment 1 base; nucleotides outside the gene matches: 9. CDR3 nucleotides: TGTGCCAGCAGCCGGAGTGTGGCGGGGGGCACAGATACGCAGTATTTT. Translation gives CASSRSVAGGTDTQYF.

As DNA, the CDR3 is TGTGCCAGCAGCCTTAGCGGGGGGGCTTCCGAGGAGACCCAGTACTTC. Its translation: CASSLSGGASEETQYF. The chain joins TRBV3-1 to TRBJ2-5, with 11 nucleotides matching TRBD2. The germline V gene has CDR1 LGHDT and CDR2 YNNKEL (reference sequence). The CDR3 is 16 amino acids. With V trimmed by 4 bases and J by 5 bases, 9 bases remained unmatched.

The CDR3 loop reads CASSRAGDLYNEQFF. Written as DNA, the CDR3 is TGCGCCAGCAGCCGAGCGGGGGACCTTTACAATGAGCAGTTCTTC. V usage is TRBV5-1 and J usage is TRBJ2-1, with 8 nucleotides matching TRBD2. CDR3 length: 15 residues. The V and J ends lost 4 bases and 4 bases, in that order; junction bases with no gene match: 7. CDR1 and CDR2 (germline): SGHRS, YFSETQ.

This clonotype appeared a few times. The V gene is TRBV2, the J gene TRBJ1-5; no clear D. The germline V and J ends were trimmed by 4 bases and 3 bases, with 13 bases remaining between them. This CDR3 is built from 15 residues. Germline-derived CDR1 and CDR2 are SNHLY and FYNNEI. CDR3 region: CASSVEGLINQPQHF. Here the CDR3 DNA reads TGTGCCAGCAGTGTGGAGGGCCTTATCAATCAGCCCCAGCATTTT.

This clonotype came up many times. The rearrangement links TRBV9 to TRBJ1-2; D is unresolved. The CDR3 runs 14 residues. V was trimmed by 5 bases and J by 4 bases, leaving 15 bases between them. Germline CDR1 and CDR2: SGDLS and YYNGEE. CDR3 amino acids: CASSYRDGSYGYTF. The CDR3 DNA sequence: TGTGCCAGCAGTTATCGCGATGGTTCCTATGGCTACACCTTC.

This clonotype was counted a few times. Here the CDR3 reads CASSFAPDSYEQYF. CDR3 DNA: TGTGCCAGCAGCTTCGCTCCGGACTCCTACGAGCAGTACTTC. This chain uses TRBV5-5 with TRBJ2-7; D is ambiguous. The V gene's germline CDR1 is SGHKS and CDR2 YYEKEE (reference sequence). This CDR3 is 14 amino acids long. V was cut by 2 bases and J by 0 bases, with 9 bases left in between.

The chain employs TRBV6-2 or TRBV6-3 and TRBJ2-2; 9 nucleotides align to TRBD1. This CDR3 contains 15 residues. The germline gives CDR1 MNHEY, CDR2 SVGEGT. The junction had 6 bases not matched to a gene; V was cut back by 5 bases and J by 5 bases. The CDR3 spells CASSRGQGWTGELFF. For the CDR3, the DNA is TGTGCCAGCAGTCGTGGACAGGGGTGGACCGGGGAGCTGTTTTTT.

Ten or more counts support this clonotype. This chain uses TRBV20-1 with TRBJ1-3, with a possible D match to TRBD1 (5 bases). The CDR3 spans 15 residues. Trimming shortened V by 0 bases and J by 2 bases, and 11 bases separated the two germline ends. Looked up from germline, CDR1 is DFQATT and CDR2 is SNEGSKA (reference sequence). Here the CDR3 DNA reads TGCAGTGCTAGAGATATCCAGGGCGCTGGAAACACCATATATTTT. Encoded protein: CSARDIQGAGNTIYF.

This chain joins TRBV4-3 and TRBJ2-2, with 9 bases identical to TRBD2. The V and J ends lost 0 bases and 2 bases, in that order; junction bases with no gene match: 4. This CDR3 region has 17 residues. Germline V gene lookup returns CDR1 LGHNA and CDR2 YSLEER. This CDR3 is CASSQEAGGFNTGELFF. DNA for the CDR3: TGCGCCAGCAGCCAAGAAGCGGGGGGCTTCAACACCGGGGAGCTGTTTTTT.

This clonotype was observed a few times. The V and J genes are TRBV5-1 and TRBJ2-7, with a tentative D call TRBD1 (5 bases). CDR3 size: 14 residues. The germline V gene encodes CDR1 SGHRS and CDR2 YFSETQ. Trimming took 7 bases from V and 7 from J, leaving 21 bases between them. The DNA for the CDR3 is TGCGCCAGCCAGACAGCCATACCCCCGTGGGAGCAGTACTTC. It yields the protein CASQTAIPPWEQYF.

The J gene is TRBJ1-1, the V gene TRBV10-3, with 7 bases identical to TRBD1. J was trimmed by 4 bases and V by 2 bases; bases with no gene match: 4. The CDR3 consists of 14 residues. Germline-derived CDR1 and CDR2 are ENHRY and SYGVKD. CDR3 protein: CAISELRGATEAFF. The CDR3 nucleotides are TGTGCCATCAGTGAGCTCAGGGGGGCCACTGAAGCTTTCTTT.

This clonotype appeared a few times. The chain has TRBV20-1 and TRBJ2-3; TRBD2 agrees at 7 bases. Germline loops: CDR1 DFQATT, CDR2 SNEGSKA (reference sequence). The J segment lost 2 bases and the V segment lost 6 bases, leaving 11 bases of the junction unmatched. The CDR3 is 15 amino acids. CDR3 sequence (DNA): TGCAGTGCAATCGTGGCGGGGGACCCCACAGATACGCAGTATTTT. Translated: CSAIVAGDPTDTQYF.

In its sample, this clonotype was seen a few times. J is TRBJ2-4 and V is TRBV3-1; 8 bases are a match to TRBD1. J was trimmed by 3 bases and V by 0 bases; bases with no gene match: 10. Germline CDR1 and CDR2: LGHDT and YNNKEL (reference sequence). This CDR3 region has 18 residues. This CDR3 is CASSQDPPGTGGKNIQYF. CDR3 DNA: TGTGCCAGCAGCCAAGACCCACCGGGGACAGGCGGCAAAAACATTCAGTACTTC.

V is TRBV18 and J is TRBJ1-2, with D uncertain. Trimming left V 1 base short and J 7 bases short, with 7 bases between. Germline V CDR1 and CDR2: KGHSH, LQKENI. CDR3 length: 12 residues. CDR3 sequence reads: CASSPQELGYTF. In DNA form, the CDR3 reads TGTGCCAGCTCACCACAGGAACTTGGCTACACCTTC.

This clonotype came up a few times. The chain joins TRBV30 to TRBJ2-7; TRBD2 might be the D (6 bases). The length of the CDR3 is 12 residues. Germline CDR1 and CDR2: GTSNPN and SVGIG (reference sequence). The V end was cut by 5 bases, the J end by 3 bases, with 11 bases between. CDR3 sequence reads: CAWGGKIYEQYF. The CDR3 DNA sequence: TGTGCCTGGGGGGGGAAAATCTACGAGCAGTACTTC. Combining the CDR3 with reference TRBV30 and TRBJ2-7 gives the whole variable domain SQTIHQWPATLVQPVGSPLSLECTVEGTSNPNLYWYRQAAGRGLQLLFYSVGIGQISSEVPQNLSASRPQDRQFILSSKKLLLSDSGFYLCAWGGKIYEQYFGPGTRLTVT.

In nucleotides, the CDR3 is TGTGCCAGCAGCCAACGGGAAAAACTGTTTTTT. Translated, it gives CASSQREKLFF. This rearrangement joins TRBV3-1 to TRBJ1-4; no reliable D call. The CDR3 has 11 residues. The germline gives CDR1 LGHDT, CDR2 YNNKEL (reference sequence). V was cut by 2 bases and J by 8 bases, with 3 bases left in between.

V usage is TRBV7-9 and J usage is TRBJ1-4, with D tentatively TRBD1 (5 bases). The germline V gene encodes CDR1 SEHNR and CDR2 FQNEAQ (reference sequence). Trimming cost V 8 bases and J 5 bases, with 18 bases left between them. The CDR3 is 15 amino acids. CDR3 residues: CASRRYETENEKLFF. CDR3 in DNA: TGTGCCAGCCGACGGTATGAGACAGAGAATGAAAAACTGTTTTTT. Looking up the rest from reference TRBV7-9 and TRBJ1-4 gives the full variable domain: DTGVSQNPRHKITKRGQNVTFRCDPISEHNRLYWYRQTLGQGPEFLTYFQNEAQLEKSRLLSDRFSAERPKGSFSTLEIQRTEQGDSAMYLCASRRYETENEKLFFGSGTQLSVL.

The J gene is TRBJ2-1, the V gene TRBV9, with D perhaps TRBD2 (5 bases). CDR3 length equals 13 residues. CDR1 and CDR2 (germline): SGDLS, YYNGEE. Trimming stripped 3 bases from V and 5 bases from J, with 9 bases between. The CDR3: CASSGRVNNEQFF. DNA of the CDR3: TGTGCCAGCAGCGGGCGGGTAAACAATGAGCAGTTCTTC.

Ten or more counts support this clonotype. CDR3 region: CASSHGGQGTGGYTF. The CDR3 DNA follows: TGTGCCAGCAGCCACGGGGGACAGGGCACGGGTGGCTACACCTTC. The V and J genes are TRBV7-8 and TRBJ1-2; 9 bases fit TRBD1. Looked up from germline, CDR1 is SGHVS and CDR2 is FQNEAQ. The CDR3 covers 15 residues. V lost 5 bases and J lost 7; bases outside the gene matches: 11.

This clonotype was seen many times. V and J are TRBV9 and TRBJ2-7; no definite D call. Trimming removed 4 bases from V and 1 base from J, with 6 bases in between. Germline CDR1 is SGDLS and CDR2 is YYNGEE. This CDR3 spans 12 amino acids. The DNA for the CDR3 is TGTGCCAGCAGCCCACCATCCTACGAGCAGTACTTC. Amino acids: CASSPPSYEQYF.

J is TRBJ2-6 and V is TRBV2; TRBD1 matches 7 bases. V shed 8 bases and J 0 bases; nucleotides not matched to a gene: 7. CDR3 size: 16 residues. The germline V gene encodes CDR1 SNHLY and CDR2 FYNNEI. The CDR3 bases are TGTGCCAGCTTCTGGGACAGCTCCTCTGGGGCCAACGTCCTGACTTTC. Its protein product is CASFWDSSSGANVLTF.

This clonotype has ten or more counts. V gene TRBV4-3 combines with J gene TRBJ2-1; 8 bases align to TRBD1. The CDR3 has 16 residues. V shed 1 base, J shed 8 bases, and the junction held 10 bases outside the gene matches. CDR1 and CDR2 from the germline V gene are LGHNA and YSLEER. CDR3 protein: CASSQVFSRGQDEQFF. The CDR3 region has the DNA TGCGCCAGCAGCCAAGTATTCTCCAGGGGGCAAGATGAGCAGTTCTTC.

This chain connects TRBV6-2 or TRBV6-3 to TRBJ1-1; possibly TRBD1 for D (6 bases). Trimming left V 6 bases short and J 6 bases short, with 14 bases between. This CDR3 has 13 residues. Germline V gene lookup returns CDR1 MNHEY and CDR2 SVGEGT. This chain's CDR3 is CASSFEGGAEAFF. In DNA form, the CDR3 reads TGTGCCAGCAGCTTCGAGGGGGGAGCTGAAGCTTTCTTT.

This clonotype was picked up many times. This rearrangement joins TRBV7-3 to TRBJ1-2, with a weak D call TRBD1 (6 bases). Germline CDR1 reads SGHTA; CDR2 reads FQGTGA. V lost 5 bases, J lost 3 bases, and 13 bases lay in between. There are 14 residues in the CDR3. The CDR3 nucleotides are TGTGCCAGCAGCCTTACAGGGTTGGACTATGGCTACACCTTC. The encoded protein is CASSLTGLDYGYTF. Using reference TRBV7-3 and TRBJ1-2 for the parts outside the CDR3, the full variable domain is GAGVSQTPSNKVTEKGKYVELRCDPISGHTALYWYRQSLGQGPEFLIYFQGTGAADDSGLPNDRFFAVRPEGSVSTLKIQRTERGDSAVYLCASSLTGLDYGYTFGSGTRLTVV.

This chain connects TRBV6-5 to TRBJ1-5; D perhaps matches TRBD1 (6 bases). The V and J ends lost 5 bases and 6 bases respectively, with 20 bases between them. The CDR3 spans 16 residues. Germline V gene data show CDR1 as MNHEY and CDR2 as SVGAGI. The CDR3 DNA reads TGTGCCAGCAGTCCTAGCCATCAGGGGCCCGGTCAGCCCCAGCATTTT. Protein product: CASSPSHQGPGQPQHF.

The chain combines TRBV6-1 with TRBJ1-1; the D is unclear. This CDR3 has 14 residues. Germline V gene data show CDR1 as MNHNS and CDR2 as SASEGT. The V end was cut by 1 base, the J end by 3 bases, with 9 bases between. In DNA form, the CDR3 reads TGTGCCAGCAGTGAAGGGCAGGTGTACACTGAAGCTTTCTTT. This codes for CASSEGQVYTEAFF.

V is TRBV20-1 and J is TRBJ2-3; 10 nucleotides line up with TRBD2. Germline trimming cut 4 bases from V and 5 bases from J; bases unmatched to any gene: 12. Germline values: CDR1 DFQATT, CDR2 SNEGSKA (reference sequence). This CDR3 region has 16 residues. CDR3 residues: CSAKGMLAGGRDTQYF. CDR3 in DNA: TGCAGTGCTAAAGGGATGTTAGCGGGGGGACGAGATACGCAGTATTTT.

The genes are TRBV6-2 or TRBV6-3 and TRBJ2-1; 12 bases match TRBD2. Germline V gene lookup returns CDR1 MNHEY and CDR2 SVGEGT. The CDR3 length is 16 residues. J gave up 3 bases and V 5 bases, and 5 bases lay outside the gene matches. DNA of the CDR3: TGTGCCAGCAGTAAAACTAGCGGGGGGAACTACAATGAGCAGTTCTTC. Protein sequence: CASSKTSGGNYNEQFF.

The chain joins TRBV20-1 to TRBJ2-4, with TRBD2 matching over 8 bases. This CDR3 has 16 residues. After removal of 3 bases from V and 0 bases from J, the junction contained 7 bases not matched to a gene. Looked up from germline, CDR1 is DFQATT and CDR2 is SNEGSKA (reference sequence). The DNA of the CDR3 is TGCAGTGCTAGGACTCCTAGCGGGTCAGCCAAAAACATTCAGTACTTC. Translating it yields CSARTPSGSAKNIQYF.

The chain employs TRBV11-3 and TRBJ1-1; D not certain. Germline CDR1 and CDR2: SGHNT and YENEEA. CDR3 length: 13 amino acids. V was shortened by 1 base and J by 5 bases, with 8 bases between the two germline ends. The CDR3: CASSLAPGTEAFF. The CDR3 DNA follows: TGTGCCAGCAGCTTAGCCCCGGGGACTGAAGCTTTCTTT.